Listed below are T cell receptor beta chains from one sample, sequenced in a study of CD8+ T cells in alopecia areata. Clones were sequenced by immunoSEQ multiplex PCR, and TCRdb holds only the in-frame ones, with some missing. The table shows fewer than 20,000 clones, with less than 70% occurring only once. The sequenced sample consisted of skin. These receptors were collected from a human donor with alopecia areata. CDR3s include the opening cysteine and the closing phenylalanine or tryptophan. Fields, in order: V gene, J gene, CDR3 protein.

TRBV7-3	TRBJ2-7	CASSLGSKLEEQYF
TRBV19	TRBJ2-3	CASSPTLTTDTQYF
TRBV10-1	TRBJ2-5	CASSFGTQETQYF
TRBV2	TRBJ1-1	CASSEGIRTAEAFF
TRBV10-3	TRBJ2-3	CAISESTRGDTQYF
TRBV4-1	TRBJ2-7	CASSQVDLGISSYEQYF
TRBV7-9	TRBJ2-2	CASSLSGRSTNTGELFF
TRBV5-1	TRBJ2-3	CASSFRGGRGTDTQYF
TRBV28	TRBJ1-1	CATVQEDTEAFF
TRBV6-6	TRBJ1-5	CASMTIGQTNQPQHF
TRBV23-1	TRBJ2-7	CASSHSLPQTSNLDEQYF
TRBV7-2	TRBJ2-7	CASSPIGAIYEQYF
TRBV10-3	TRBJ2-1	CAISEGSPNEQFF
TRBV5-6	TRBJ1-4	CASSLEGSRGDEKLFF
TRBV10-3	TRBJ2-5	CASSGTSAPRETQYF
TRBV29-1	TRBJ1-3	CSVGEGNTIYF
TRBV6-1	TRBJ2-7	CASSDGGQQYF
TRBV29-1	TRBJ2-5	CSADRGGRAETQYF
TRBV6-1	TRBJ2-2	CASRTDSFGTGELFF
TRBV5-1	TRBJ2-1	CASRASGSYNEQFF
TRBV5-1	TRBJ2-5	CASSFTGLAGETQYF
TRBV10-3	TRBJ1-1	CAIRGGFDEAFF
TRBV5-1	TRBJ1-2	CASRPEGWFRHGYTF
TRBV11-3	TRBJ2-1	CASSPRERVAEQFF
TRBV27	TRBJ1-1	CASSFNDRPNTEAFF
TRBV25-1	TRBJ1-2	CASSPPTGLGYGYTF
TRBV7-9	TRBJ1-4	CASRRHFTNEKLFF
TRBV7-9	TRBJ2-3	CASSPPWESKDTQYF
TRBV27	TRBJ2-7	CASRYGTGGSEQYF
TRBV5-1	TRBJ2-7	CASSLGLVPLLSYEQYF
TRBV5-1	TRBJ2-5	CASQLAGRGAQYF
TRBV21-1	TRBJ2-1	CASSKGERETGNEQFF
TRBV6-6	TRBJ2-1	CASSYSLAGGDNEQFF
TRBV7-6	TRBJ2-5	CASSLVWRQSQETQYF
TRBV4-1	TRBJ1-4	CASSQALTVGTQKLFF
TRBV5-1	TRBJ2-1	CASSLEVAPYNEQFF